Here is one T cell receptor (beta chain) with its context. The data were obtained in a study of blood T cell repertoires in COVID-19. On the study more broadly: The samples span acute and convalescent COVID-19 from the United States, Italy and Spain. PBMCs, B-cell-depleted T cells, or T cells were the source of the cDNA or gDNA that made up the material.

Enrolment of Seattle patients took place during active infection, and they were followed longitudinally. Original analysis: Using reference gene primer amplification, nucleated cell counts were estimated. Profiled with immunoSEQ multiplex PCR; TCRdb holds only in-frame clones, not every one. V, J and clone size reflect that table, while D and trimming were determined from the DNA. This sample yields about 200,000 clones, of which about 82% are seen a single time; approximately 0.99% belongs to the top ten. Material for sequencing was peripheral blood. The origin of this receptor is a man in his sixties with COVID-19, enrolled during active disease.

CDR3 loop: CAISEGGGGEKLFF. CDR3 nucleotide sequence: TGTGCCATCAGTGAAGGAGGGGGCGGTGAAAAACTGTTTTTT. The chain recombines TRBV10-3 with TRBJ1-4; 7 positions match TRBD1. Germline-derived CDR1 and CDR2 are ENHRY and SYGVKD. The trim removed 3 bases at V and 7 bases at J, leaving 5 bases unmatched. This CDR3 contains 14 residues.